These 18 T cell receptor beta chains share one sample of origin, sequenced in a study of blood T cells in healthy people across ages. A second PCR of 7 to 11 cycles used a sample-barcoded 5' primer and a J-beta primer mix. A single record per CDR3 protein comes from TCRdb applying MiXCR to the 5' RACE reads. Here the sample spans roughly 680,000 distinct CDR3 sequences, around 49% being singletons. Sequencing was carried out using blood. The receptors shown here come from a woman aged 60 to 75 in good health.

The genes are TRBV20-1 and TRBJ2-4; D is uncertain. V was cut by 1 base and J by 0 bases, with 13 bases left in between. The germline CDR1 and CDR2 sequences are DFQATT and SNEGSKA (reference sequence). CDR3 size: 16 residues. Here the CDR3 reads CSARADALGAKNIQYF. CDR3 nucleotide sequence: TGCAGTGCTAGAGCGGACGCTCTGGGAGCCAAAAACATTCAGTACTTC.

The count of this clonotype is one. The chain is built from TRBV10-3 and TRBJ2-6, with D possibly being TRBD1 (6 bases). The germline V and J ends were trimmed by 0 bases and 4 bases, with 13 bases remaining between them. The CDR3 has 17 residues. Germline CDR1 ENHRY, CDR2 SYGVKD. The chain's CDR3 is CAISESQGTKGANVLTF. The CDR3 nucleotides are TGTGCCATCAGTGAGTCGCAGGGGACAAAGGGGGCCAACGTCCTGACTTTC.

This chain connects TRBV4-1 to TRBJ2-1; TRBD2 matches at 12 bases. The CDR3 length is 16 residues. The V and J ends lost 5 bases and 7 bases, in that order; junction bases with no gene match: 9. Germline V lookup: CDR1 MGHRA, CDR2 YSYEKL. CDR3 sequence reads: CASSDVSSGRVNEQFF. CDR3 nucleotides: TGCGCCAGCAGCGATGTATCTAGCGGGAGGGTGAATGAGCAGTTCTTC.

This clonotype has a handful of counts. The V and J genes are TRBV4-3 and TRBJ2-7, with D perhaps matching TRBD1 (6 bases). Trimming cost V 11 bases and J 3 bases, with 23 bases left between them. Germline assignment: CDR1 LGHNA and CDR2 YSLEER. CDR3 length equals 15 residues. For the CDR3, the DNA is TGCGCCGCGGCTTCTTTCTGGGACACGGACTACGAGCAGTACTTC. Its translation: CAAASFWDTDYEQYF.

Only a few counts were recorded for this clonotype. The rearrangement links TRBV4-2 to TRBJ2-1; D gene uncertain. This CDR3 comprises 14 residues. The V gene lost 0 bases and the J gene lost 3 bases, with 6 bases spanning the gap. CDR1 is LGHNA and CDR2 is YNFKEQ in the germline V gene. DNA of the CDR3: TGTGCCAGCAGCCAAGATAGGGACTACAATGAGCAGTTCTTC. This encodes CASSQDRDYNEQFF.

This clonotype was detected a few times. The chain carries TRBV5-1 and TRBJ2-5; TRBD1 matches at 7 bases. The DNA end is a closer match to TRBJ2-7, so the J assignment may be wrong. Looked up from germline, CDR1 is SGHRS and CDR2 is YFSETQ. This CDR3 is 15 amino acids long. The CDR3 spells CASSPSTGTLYEQYF. CDR3 nucleotides: TGCGCCAGCAGCCCCTCGACAGGGACCCTCTACGAGCAGTACTTC.

The chain is built from TRBV6-6 and TRBJ2-1, with 9 nucleotides matching TRBD2. From germline, CDR1 is MNHNY and CDR2 SVGAGI (reference sequence). The length of the CDR3 is 16 residues. Losses at the gene ends were 7 bases for V and 7 bases for J; bases not matched to a gene: 14. The DNA for the CDR3 is TGTGCCAGCACCTCCGGGGGTAGCGGGAGAGGTAATGAGCAGTTCTTC. The encoded protein is CASTSGGSGRGNEQFF.

The rearrangement joins TRBV5-1 to TRBJ2-1, with 11 bases matching TRBD2. With V trimmed by 4 bases and J by 8 bases, 14 bases remained unmatched. The CDR3 length is 17 residues. Germline V gene data show CDR1 as SGHRS and CDR2 as YFSETQ. The CDR3 here is CASSIYRSGRARDEQFF. CDR3 bases: TGCGCCAGCAGCATCTACCGTAGCGGGAGGGCCCGTGATGAGCAGTTCTTC.

This clonotype occurred a few times. The chain employs TRBV20-1 and TRBJ2-5, with D hard to call. The CDR3 has 13 residues. Germline-derived CDR1 and CDR2 are DFQATT and SNEGSKA (reference sequence). V lost 0 bases to trimming and J lost 1 base, with 6 bases between them. The CDR3 region has the DNA TGCAGTGCTAGAGAGGGCCCCCAAGAGACCCAGTACTTC. This codes for CSAREGPQETQYF.

V is TRBV20-1 and J is TRBJ2-5; 7 positions match TRBD2. There are 12 residues in the CDR3. Trimming took 7 bases from V and 5 from J; bases not matched to a gene: 7. CDR1 and CDR2 from the germline V gene are DFQATT and SNEGSKA (reference sequence). CDR3 DNA: TGCAGTGGAGGGACTATCGGGGAGACCCAGTACTTC. This codes for CSGGTIGETQYF.

V gene TRBV11-2 combines with J gene TRBJ1-2; possible D gene TRBD1, 5 bases. Germline values: CDR1 SGHAT, CDR2 FQNNGV. V was pared by 4 bases and J by 8 bases, with 17 bases between. The CDR3 loop spans 14 amino acids. CDR3 bases: TGTGCCAGCAGCTCGGGACCGTGGAGGGAGGGCTACACCTTC. Protein sequence: CASSSGPWREGYTF.

This clonotype was seen only a few times. The chain is built from TRBV12-3 or TRBV12-4 and TRBJ2-7; TRBD2 matches 7 bases. Trimming cost V 3 bases and J 2 bases; bases outside gene matches: 7. CDR3 length equals 15 residues. The CDR3 bases are TGTGCCAGCAGTTTCCTGGCTAGCGGACCCTACGAGCAGTACTTC. The encoded protein is CASSFLASGPYEQYF.

The chain employs TRBV20-1 and TRBJ2-7; 8 nucleotides line up with TRBD2. Germline assignment: CDR1 DFQATT and CDR2 SNEGSKA (reference sequence). V was clipped by 0 bases and J by 0 bases; unmatched bases: 7. This CDR3 region has 16 residues. CDR3 amino acids: CSARDFETSASYEQYF. The CDR3 DNA reads TGCAGTGCTAGAGATTTCGAGACTAGCGCCTCCTACGAGCAGTACTTC.

About this clonotype itself: As the CDR3 is not closed by the conserved phenylalanine or tryptophan, this likely results from a read error. The genes are TRBV7-9 and TRBJ1-4; 10 bases map to TRBD1. V shed 5 bases, J shed 10 bases, and the junction held 7 bases outside the gene matches. The CDR3 is 14 amino acids. The germline CDR1 and CDR2 sequences are SEHNR and FQNEAQ (reference sequence). CDR3 sequence (DNA): TGTGCCAGCAGCGGCCGGGACAGGGGAGGAAAACTGTTTTTA. It translates to CASSGRDRGGKLFL.

This clonotype showed up just a few times. At one boundary the junction diverges from the germline segment, which might be a read error. V and J are TRBV12-3 or TRBV12-4 and TRBJ1-6, with D possibly being TRBD1 (6 bases). The CDR3 spans 14 residues. CDR3 DNA: TGTGCCAGCAGTTTCAGGGGAAGAAATTCACCCCTTCACTTT. This translates into CASSFRGRNSPLHF.

The CDR3 DNA follows: TGTGCCAGCAGCTTACGGGTGGAGGAGACCCAGTACTTC. It encodes CASSLRVEETQYF. The chain has TRBV7-2 and TRBJ2-5; the D is unclear. The CDR3 is 13 amino acids. Germline V gene lookup returns CDR1 SGHTA and CDR2 FQGNSA. V was cut by 2 bases and J by 5 bases, with 9 bases left in between.

The V call is TRBV6-1, the J call TRBJ2-7, with 10 bases lining up with TRBD2. V lost 6 bases and J lost 3; bases outside the gene matches: 8. The CDR3 is 15 amino acids. Looked up from germline, CDR1 is MNHNS and CDR2 is SASEGT. CDR3 coding DNA: TGTGCCAGCAGACGACAGAAGCGGGAGGGCTACGAGCAGTACTTC. It translates to CASRRQKREGYEQYF.

This rearrangement joins TRBV20-1 to TRBJ2-5, with a weak D call TRBD1 (6 bases). Trimming stripped 4 bases from V and 1 base from J, with 10 bases between. There are 13 residues in the CDR3. The germline V gene has CDR1 DFQATT and CDR2 SNEGSKA (reference sequence). The chain's CDR3 is CSATMTGQETQYF. The CDR3 DNA follows: TGCAGTGCTACCATGACAGGCCAAGAGACCCAGTACTTC.